The TCR beta chain under discussion was sequenced for a study of cytomegalovirus exposure and HLA in healthy donors. Study-wide results and caveats: In an earlier analysis, about 87% or about 30%: the productive usage of most TCR beta V segments. Association of a missense DCLRE1C variant with TCR beta V- and J-gene trimming was reported in a later analysis.

This clone was observed a single time. The antigen is unknown. Primers included in the PCR were 60 Vbeta and 13 Jbeta primers. Original processing notes: Unique TCR beta chains totaled some 81 million in a later count, with 8.5 million to 12 million of them shared. Sequencing used immunoSEQ multiplex PCR; TCRdb keeps in-frame clones, though not all of them. Clone size and the V and J calls come from that table; the DNA yielded D and trimming. The sample yields 130,000 to 150,000 clones, 82% seen once. The specimen was PBMCs. This sequence was found in a male donor in good health and CMV-seronegative.

In DNA, the CDR3 is TGTGCCACCGGACAGGGTCGGACAGATACGCAGTATTTT. Its protein is CATGQGRTDTQYF. The genes are TRBV15 and TRBJ2-3; 8 bases map to TRBD1. Germline trimming cut 8 bases from V and 3 bases from J; bases unmatched to any gene: 4. The CDR3 extends over 13 amino acids. Germline V CDR1 and CDR2: LNHNV, YYDKDF (reference sequence).